This T cell receptor (beta chain) was sequenced for a study of T cells after yellow fever vaccination. This CDR3 has 17 residues. V trimming: 4 bases; J trimming: 4 bases; junction bases outside the gene matches: 12. Germline loops: CDR1 SGHRS, CDR2 YFSETQ. MiXCR was run by TCRdb on the 5' RACE reads, yielding one entry per CDR3 protein. Among about 360,000 distinct CDR3 sequences listed, roughly 6.1% were seen once. The chain carries TRBV5-1 and TRBJ2-2; 8 nucleotides agree with TRBD1. The starting material was PBMCs, obtained 5 days after the yellow fever booster vaccination. The TCR comes from a man aged 25 to 40 who received the YFV17D yellow fever vaccine. This CDR3 is CASSLPRGQVLTGELFF. CDR3 nucleotide sequence: TGCGCCAGCAGCCTCCCCCGGGGACAGGTCCTCACCGGGGAGCTGTTTTTT.